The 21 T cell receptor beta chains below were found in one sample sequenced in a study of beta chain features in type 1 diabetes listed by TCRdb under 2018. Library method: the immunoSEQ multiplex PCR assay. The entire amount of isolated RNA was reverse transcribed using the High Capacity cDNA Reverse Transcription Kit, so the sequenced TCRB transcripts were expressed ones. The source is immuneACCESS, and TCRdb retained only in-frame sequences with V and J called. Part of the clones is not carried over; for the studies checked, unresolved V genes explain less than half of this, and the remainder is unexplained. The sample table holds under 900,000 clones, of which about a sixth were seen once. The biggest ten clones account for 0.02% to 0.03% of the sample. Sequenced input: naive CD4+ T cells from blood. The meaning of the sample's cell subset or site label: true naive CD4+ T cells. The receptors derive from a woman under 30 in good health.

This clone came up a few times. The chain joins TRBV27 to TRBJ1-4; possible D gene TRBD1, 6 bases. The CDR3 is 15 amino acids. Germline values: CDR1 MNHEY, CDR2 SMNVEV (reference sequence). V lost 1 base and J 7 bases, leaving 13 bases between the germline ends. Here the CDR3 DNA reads TGTGCCAGCAGTTTATTACAGGGAGTTGGTGAAAAACTGTTTTTT. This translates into CASSLLQGVGEKLFF.

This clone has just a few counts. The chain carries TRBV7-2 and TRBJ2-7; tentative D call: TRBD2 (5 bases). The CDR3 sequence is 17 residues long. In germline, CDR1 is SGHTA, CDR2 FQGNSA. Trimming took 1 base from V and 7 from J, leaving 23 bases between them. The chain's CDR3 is CASSLGSAVGSPGEQYF. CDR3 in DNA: TGTGCCAGCAGCTTAGGTAGCGCGGTTGGGAGCCCTGGTGAGCAGTACTTC.

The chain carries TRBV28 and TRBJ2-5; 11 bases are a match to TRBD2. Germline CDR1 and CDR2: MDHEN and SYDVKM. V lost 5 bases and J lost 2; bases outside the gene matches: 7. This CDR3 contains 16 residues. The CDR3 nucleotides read TGTGCCAGCAGTGCGCCTCGACTAGCGGGACAAGAGACCCAGTACTTC. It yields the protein CASSAPRLAGQETQYF.

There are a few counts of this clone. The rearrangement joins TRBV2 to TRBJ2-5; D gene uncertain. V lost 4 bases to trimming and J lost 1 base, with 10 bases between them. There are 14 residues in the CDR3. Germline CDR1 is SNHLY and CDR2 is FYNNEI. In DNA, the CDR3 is TGTGCCAGCAGTGGTACGGCATTCCAAGAGACCCAGTACTTC. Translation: CASSGTAFQETQYF.

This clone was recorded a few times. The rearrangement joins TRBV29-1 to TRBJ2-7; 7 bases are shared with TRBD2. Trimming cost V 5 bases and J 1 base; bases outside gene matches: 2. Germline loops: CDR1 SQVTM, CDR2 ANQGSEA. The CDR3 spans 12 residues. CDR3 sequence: CSVSGTSYEQYF. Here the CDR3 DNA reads TGCAGCGTTAGCGGGACTTCCTACGAGCAGTACTTC.

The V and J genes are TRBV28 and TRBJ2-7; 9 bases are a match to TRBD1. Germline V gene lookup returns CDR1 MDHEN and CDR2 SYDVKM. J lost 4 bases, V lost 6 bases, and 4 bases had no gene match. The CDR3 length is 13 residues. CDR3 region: CASRGTGRYEQYF. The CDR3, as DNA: TGTGCCAGCAGGGGGACAGGGAGGTACGAGCAGTACTTC.

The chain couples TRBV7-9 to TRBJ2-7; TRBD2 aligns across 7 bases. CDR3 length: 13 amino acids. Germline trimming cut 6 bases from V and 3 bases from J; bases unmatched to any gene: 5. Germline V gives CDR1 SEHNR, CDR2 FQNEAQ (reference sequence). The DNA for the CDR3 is TGTGCCAGCAGGTCTAGCGGACACTACGAGCAGTACTTC. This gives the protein CASRSSGHYEQYF.

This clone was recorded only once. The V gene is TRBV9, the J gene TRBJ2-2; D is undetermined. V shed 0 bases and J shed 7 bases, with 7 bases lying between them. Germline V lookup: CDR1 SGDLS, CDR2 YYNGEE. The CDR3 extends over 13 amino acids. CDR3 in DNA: TGTGCCAGCAGCGTAGCTAGGGTCGGGGAGCTGTTTTTT. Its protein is CASSVARVGELFF.

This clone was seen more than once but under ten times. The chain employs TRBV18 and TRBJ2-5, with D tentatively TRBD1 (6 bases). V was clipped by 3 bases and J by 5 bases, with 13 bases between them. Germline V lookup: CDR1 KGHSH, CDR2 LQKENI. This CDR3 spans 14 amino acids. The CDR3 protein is CASSPDSLGETQYF. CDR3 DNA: TGTGCCAGCTCACCGGACAGTCTGGGGGAGACCCAGTACTTC.

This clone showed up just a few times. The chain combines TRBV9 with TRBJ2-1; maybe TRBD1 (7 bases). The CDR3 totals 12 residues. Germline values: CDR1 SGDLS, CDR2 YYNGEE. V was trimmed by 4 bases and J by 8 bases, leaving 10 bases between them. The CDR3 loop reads CASSPGGYEQFF. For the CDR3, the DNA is TGTGCCAGCAGCCCAGGGGGGTATGAGCAGTTCTTC.

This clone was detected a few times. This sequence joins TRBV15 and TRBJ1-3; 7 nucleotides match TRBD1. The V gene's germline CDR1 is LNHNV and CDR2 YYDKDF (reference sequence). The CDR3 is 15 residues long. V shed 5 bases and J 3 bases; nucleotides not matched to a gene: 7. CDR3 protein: CATSSPGTVGNTIYF. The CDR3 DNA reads TGTGCCACCAGCTCCCCTGGGACAGTTGGAAACACCATATATTTT.

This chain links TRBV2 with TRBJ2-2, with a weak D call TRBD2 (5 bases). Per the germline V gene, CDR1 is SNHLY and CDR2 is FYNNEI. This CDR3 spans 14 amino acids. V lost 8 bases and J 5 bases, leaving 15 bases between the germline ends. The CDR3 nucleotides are TGTGCCAGCTCTTCTAGCTGGTCAACCGGGGAGCTGTTTTTT. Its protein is CASSSSWSTGELFF.

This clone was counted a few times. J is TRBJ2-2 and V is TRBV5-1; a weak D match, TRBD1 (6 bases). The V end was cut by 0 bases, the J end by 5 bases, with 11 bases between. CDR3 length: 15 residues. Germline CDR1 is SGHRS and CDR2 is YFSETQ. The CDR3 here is CASSLAVGTTGELFF. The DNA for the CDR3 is TGCGCCAGCAGCTTGGCGGTTGGGACAACCGGGGAGCTGTTTTTT.

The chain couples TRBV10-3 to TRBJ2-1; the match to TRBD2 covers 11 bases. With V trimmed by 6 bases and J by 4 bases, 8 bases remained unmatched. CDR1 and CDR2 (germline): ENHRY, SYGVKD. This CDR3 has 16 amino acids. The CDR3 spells CAIRFELAGEYNEQFF. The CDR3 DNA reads TGTGCCATCAGATTTGAACTAGCGGGAGAATACAATGAGCAGTTCTTC.

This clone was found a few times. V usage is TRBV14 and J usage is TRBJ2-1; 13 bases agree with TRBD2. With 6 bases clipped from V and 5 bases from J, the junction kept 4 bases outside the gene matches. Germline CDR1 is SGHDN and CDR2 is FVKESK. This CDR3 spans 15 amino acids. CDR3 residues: CASSPGTSGNNEQFF. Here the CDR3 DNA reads TGTGCCAGCAGTCCCGGGACTAGCGGGAACAATGAGCAGTTCTTC.

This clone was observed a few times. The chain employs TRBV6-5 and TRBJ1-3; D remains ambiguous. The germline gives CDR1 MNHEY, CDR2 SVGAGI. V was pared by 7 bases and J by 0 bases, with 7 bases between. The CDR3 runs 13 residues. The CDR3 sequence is CASTRSSGNTIYF. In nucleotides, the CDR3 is TGTGCCAGCACCAGGTCCTCTGGAAACACCATATATTTT.

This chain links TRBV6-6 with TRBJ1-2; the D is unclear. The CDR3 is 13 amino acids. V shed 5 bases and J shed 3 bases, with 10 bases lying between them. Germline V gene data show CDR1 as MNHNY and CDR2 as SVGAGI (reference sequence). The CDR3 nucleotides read TGTGCCAGCAGTGGATCGAGTTACTATGGCTACACCTTC. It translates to CASSGSSYYGYTF.

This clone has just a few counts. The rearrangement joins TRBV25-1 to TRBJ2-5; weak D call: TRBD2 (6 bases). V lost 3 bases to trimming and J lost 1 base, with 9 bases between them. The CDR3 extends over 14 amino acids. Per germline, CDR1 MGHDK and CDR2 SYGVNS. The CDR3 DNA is TGTGCCAGCAGTGACGGCGGGACCCAAGAGACCCAGTACTTC. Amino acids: CASSDGGTQETQYF.

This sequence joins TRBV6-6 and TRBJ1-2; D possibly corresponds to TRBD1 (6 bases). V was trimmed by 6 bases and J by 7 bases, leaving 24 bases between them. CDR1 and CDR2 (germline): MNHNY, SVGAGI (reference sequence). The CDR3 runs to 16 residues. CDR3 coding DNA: TGTGCCAGCAGACTACTCTCGTCAGGAGGGGGACGTGGCTACACCTTC. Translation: CASRLLSSGGGRGYTF.

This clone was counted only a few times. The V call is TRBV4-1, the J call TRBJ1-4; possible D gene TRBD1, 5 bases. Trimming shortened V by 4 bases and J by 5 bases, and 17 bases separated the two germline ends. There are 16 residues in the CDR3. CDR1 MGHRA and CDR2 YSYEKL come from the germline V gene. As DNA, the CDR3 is TGCGCCAGCAGCCCGGGGCGCGCGTGGGACAATGAAAAACTGTTTTTT. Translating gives CASSPGRAWDNEKLFF.

The CDR3 nucleotides are TGTGCCAGCAGTCCCATTCTGCGAATCCTAGCGCCCCAGGGTCACGAGCAGTACTTC. This codes for CASSPILRILAPQGHEQYF. V and J are TRBV28 and TRBJ2-7, with D possibly matching TRBD2 (6 bases). Germline V gene data show CDR1 as MDHEN and CDR2 as SYDVKM. Between the trimmed V and J ends, which lost 5 bases and 5 bases, there was a span of 31 bases. The CDR3 is 19 residues long.